The entry below gives a single TCR beta chain sequence along with its context. The clone's antigen remains unknown. No quality values exist for individual bases; no much larger clone is one base distant. Taken from the germline V gene, the CDR1 and CDR2 loops are SNHLY and FYNNEI. CDR3 length: 14 amino acids, cysteine to phenylalanine. CDR3 DNA is the only sequence kept; it has 42 bases, read in frame from the first base. V gives up 2 bases and J gives up 7 bases, and the segment between their germline ends measures 15 bases. These data originate in a study of blood T cells in healthy people across ages (dated by TCRdb to the mid-2010s). About the study as a whole: In model experiments, template switching captured about one uniquely barcoded TCR beta cDNA molecule for every two T cells. The study measured age-related changes in TCR beta repertoire diversity using deep sequencing normalized with unique cDNA molecular identifiers. Four age groups were formed from the donors: young (average approximately 15 years), middle-aged (more than 35), aged (about 68) and long-lived (82). The study analyzed two additional independent replicas of 1 million unique cDNA reads from the same blood draw for two donors, one aged 18 to 29 and one aged 80 or older.

The receptor library was made with 5' RACE. Sequenced using an Illumina HiSeq 2500. A second PCR of roughly 6 to 11 cycles was performed with a sample-barcoded 5' primer and a J-beta primer mix. Each TCR beta cDNA molecule received a unique molecular identifier from a template-switch 5' adaptor carrying 12 random nucleotides. At least 3 million CDR3-containing paired-end reads were obtained from each sample. First-strand cDNA was synthesized from all RNA with the Mint cDNA synthesis kit, primed by a TRBC-specific oligonucleotide. All cDNA was treated with uracil-DNA glycosylase and then went through a first 18-cycle PCR with the universal primers M1SS and BC2_uni_R. On the authors' methods: For normalization, 1 million high-quality reads, each with a distinct molecular identifier, were randomly selected from each sample. Instead of being binned into consensus sequences, reads with shared molecular identifiers were discarded. CDR3 identification, clonotype clustering and error correction used MiTCR with a Q25 quality threshold and the strictest error-elimination algorithm. A nonparametric unseen species model with Euler transformation was used to estimate a lower bound on total TCR beta diversity. The raw public reads went through TCRdb reprocessing: fastp at Q25, MiXCR clone calling, in-frame beta chains kept. CDR3 protein sequences are deduplicated, and each keeps its most common genes and DNA. These V and J calls are TCRdb output, not the study's own analysis. This sample comprises around 1,000,000 distinct CDR3 sequences, less than 25% of them detected only once. Approximately 0.75% of the sample is held by the ten biggest clonotypes.

The donors were roughly 39 Caucasian individuals from Russia, aged roughly 6 to 90 years, who were systemically healthy. Each donor gave about 9.2 milliliters of peripheral blood, drawn into EDTA-treated Vacutainer tubes. Ficoll-Paque density-gradient centrifugation was used to isolate PBMCs, with at least 7 million obtained per sample. Trizol reagent was used to extract total RNA from PBMCs, with at least 6 micrograms per sample. For every donor, an aliquot of PBMCs went through flow cytometry to measure the percentages of naive CD45RAhigh/CD27high T cells. The paper as a whole reports these results and caveats: Compared with the aged group, the long-lived group had more naive CD4+ T cells, fewer expanded clones and increased TCR diversity, a pattern suggesting age selection. The CMV infection status of donors was not known, potentially confounding age-related changes in expanded clonotypes. There was a strong correlation between observed TCR beta diversity and the percentage of naive T cells measured by flow cytometry. Estimates of total diversity based on one million sequenced T cells were considered lower bounds and underestimates. Observed TCR beta diversity per million T cells fell roughly linearly with age, and a significant reduction was already apparent by age around 44. Because profiling used bulk unsorted PBMCs, naive and antigen-experienced compartments could not be compared conclusively.

The same specimen was also included in a second study, on T cells of mothers and their children. As that second study puts it: Donors were nine systemically healthy Caucasian individuals: three mothers and their six children. cDNA synthesis consumed the entire amount of extracted RNA, loaded at about 1.5 ug RNA in each 15 ul reaction. In the second PCR, sample barcodes and 2-4 random nucleotides were introduced via the M1S primer. Each mother yielded over 9.5 million TCR beta CDR3 reads and each child roughly 3.1 million reads. Thymic selection similarly shapes TCR recombination output in related and unrelated pairs, with minor effect from inherited differences. Normalized repertoire overlap in related mother-child pairs was always slightly higher than in unrelated mother-child pairs, but the difference was never significant. Persistent microchimeric T cell clones were not detected, at a sensitivity of approximately 100 clones per million clonotypes. In the study, deep NGS was used to compare the TCR beta repertoires of mothers and children, and features distinguishing related mother-child pairs from unrelated individuals were sought. The mean age was roughly 36 +/- 4 years for the mothers and approximately 11 +/- 4 years for the children. After adapter ligation was performed with NEBNext reagents, the libraries were sequenced on an Illumina HiSeq 2000 with 100+100 nt paired-end reads. To prevent cross-contamination, the mother and child libraries were prepared one month apart and sequenced in separate runs. Between 500,000 and 2,000,000 distinct TCR beta clonotypes were identified per donor. Naive TCR beta clonotypes were estimated from low-frequency clonotypes matched to each donor's FACS-determined naive share, without sorting.

This receptor was obtained from a girl aged 2-10 years in good health. Sequences were obtained from blood. The chain joins TRBV2 to TRBJ2-7; the best D guess is TRBD1, with 6 bases matching. In nucleotides, the sequence is TGTGCCAGCAGTGAATCCCAGGGGCTAGGGGAGCAGTACTTC. The encoded protein is CASSESQGLGEQYF.